This T cell receptor (beta chain) was retrieved from a study of blood T cell repertoires in COVID-19. As for the study in general: Samples came from the United States, Italy and Spain, spanning acute and convalescent COVID-19. From T cells, B-cell-depleted T cells, or PBMCs came the material, which was cDNA or gDNA.

Germline CDR1 and CDR2: SGDLS and YYNGEE. The V and J ends lost 3 bases and 1 base, in that order; junction bases with no gene match: 6. The CDR3 is 15 amino acids. This table comes from immunoSEQ multiplex PCR, and its TCRdb copy is limited to in-frame clones, with some not included. The repertoire includes under 250,000 clones, approximately 90% of them detected once, and 0.7% to 0.85% sits in the top ten. This TCR was sampled from a man aged 55 to 70 with COVID-19, enrolled during active disease. Sequenced material: peripheral blood. The J gene is TRBJ2-7, the V gene TRBV9; 8 bases match TRBD2. The CDR3 DNA follows: TGTGCCAGCAGCGCGAATCCGGGGGGGTCCTACGAGCAGTACTTC. Its translation is CASSANPGGSYEQYF.